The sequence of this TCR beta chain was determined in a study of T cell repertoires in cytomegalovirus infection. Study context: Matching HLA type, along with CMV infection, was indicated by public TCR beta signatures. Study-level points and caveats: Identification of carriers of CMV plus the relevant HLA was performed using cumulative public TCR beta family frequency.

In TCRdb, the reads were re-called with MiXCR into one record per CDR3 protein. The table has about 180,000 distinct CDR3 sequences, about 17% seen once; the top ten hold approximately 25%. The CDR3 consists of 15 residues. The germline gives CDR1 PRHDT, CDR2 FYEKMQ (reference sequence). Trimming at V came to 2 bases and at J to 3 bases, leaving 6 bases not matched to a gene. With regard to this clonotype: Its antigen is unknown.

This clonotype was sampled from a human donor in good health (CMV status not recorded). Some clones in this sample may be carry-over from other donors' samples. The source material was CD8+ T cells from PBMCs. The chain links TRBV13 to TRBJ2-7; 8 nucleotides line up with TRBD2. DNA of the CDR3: TGTGCCAGCAGCTTAAGGACGGGGGGGCTCTACGAGCAGTACTTC. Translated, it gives CASSLRTGGLYEQYF.